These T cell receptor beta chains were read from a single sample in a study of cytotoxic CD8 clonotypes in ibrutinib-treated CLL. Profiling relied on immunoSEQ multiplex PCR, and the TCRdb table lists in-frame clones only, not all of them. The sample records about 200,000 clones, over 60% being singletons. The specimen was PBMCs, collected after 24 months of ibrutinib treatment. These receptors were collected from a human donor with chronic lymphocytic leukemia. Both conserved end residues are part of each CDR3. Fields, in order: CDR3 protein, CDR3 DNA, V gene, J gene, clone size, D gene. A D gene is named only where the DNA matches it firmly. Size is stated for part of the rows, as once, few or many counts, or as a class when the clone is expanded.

CDR3aa: CASSQVLLAGTTDTQYF
CDR3nt: TGCGCCAGCAGCCAAGTTCTTCTAGCGGGGACCACAGATACGCAGTATTTT
v_gene: TRBV4-1
j_gene: TRBJ2-3
abundance: NA
d_gene: TRBD2

CDR3aa: CASRPTGGYGYTF
CDR3nt: TGTGCCAGCAGACCGACAGGGGGATATGGCTACACCTTC
v_gene: TRBV5-4
j_gene: TRBJ1-2
abundance: NA
d_gene: TRBD1

CDR3aa: CASRGTGGPYEQYF
CDR3nt: TGTGCCAGCAGGGGGACAGGGGGACCCTACGAGCAGTACTTC
v_gene: TRBV27
j_gene: TRBJ2-7
abundance: NA
d_gene: TRBD1

CDR3aa: CASRWEQGEQEKLFF
CDR3nt: TGCGCCAGCAGATGGGAACAGGGGGAACAGGAAAAACTGTTTTTT
v_gene: TRBV5-1
j_gene: TRBJ1-4
abundance: NA
d_gene: TRBD1

CDR3aa: CASSWTGGVQPQHF
CDR3nt: TGTGCCAGCAGCTGGACAGGGGGCGTTCAGCCCCAGCATTTT
v_gene: TRBV6-6
j_gene: TRBJ1-5
abundance: few
d_gene: TRBD1

CDR3aa: CASSLVMLSPVGEQYF
CDR3nt: TGCGCCAGCAGCTTGGTCATGTTGAGCCCCGTCGGCGAGCAGTACTTC
v_gene: TRBV5-1
j_gene: TRBJ2-7
abundance: few
d_gene: NA

CDR3aa: CASRQTTANYGYTF
CDR3nt: TGTGCCAGCAGACAAACGACGGCTAACTATGGCTACACCTTC
v_gene: TRBV27
j_gene: TRBJ1-2
abundance: NA
d_gene: NA

CDR3aa: CASSLEGGFEQYF
CDR3nt: TGTGCCAGCAGTTTAGAGGGAGGTTTTGAGCAGTACTTC
v_gene: TRBV28
j_gene: TRBJ2-7
abundance: NA
d_gene: NA

CDR3aa: CASSPNSQSTDTQYF
CDR3nt: TGTGCCAGCAGCCCCAACTCTCAGAGCACAGATACGCAGTATTTT
v_gene: TRBV4-2
j_gene: TRBJ2-3
abundance: NA
d_gene: NA

CDR3aa: CASSHGQGDFYEQYF
CDR3nt: TGTGCCAGCAGCCACGGACAGGGGGATTTCTACGAGCAGTACTTC
v_gene: TRBV11-2
j_gene: TRBJ2-7
abundance: few
d_gene: TRBD1

CDR3aa: CASSLKKNGRARVDEQFF
CDR3nt: TGTGCCAGCAGCTTAAAGAAAAACGGGAGGGCAAGGGTGGATGAGCAGTTCTTC
v_gene: TRBV7-3
j_gene: TRBJ2-1
abundance: NA
d_gene: TRBD2

CDR3aa: CASSLGVPGQGAEREKLFF
CDR3nt: TGTGCCAGCAGCTTGGGCGTACCGGGACAGGGGGCTGAGCGTGAAAAACTGTTTTTT
v_gene: TRBV5-4
j_gene: TRBJ1-4
abundance: NA
d_gene: TRBD1

CDR3aa: CASSVASSYRDTQYF
CDR3nt: TGTGCCAGCAGCGTAGCCTCCAGCTATAGAGATACGCAGTATTTT
v_gene: TRBV9
j_gene: TRBJ2-3
abundance: NA
d_gene: NA

CDR3aa: CASSLDRGGRTEAFF
CDR3nt: TGCGCCAGCAGCTTGGACAGGGGAGGGAGAACTGAAGCTTTCTTT
v_gene: TRBV5-1
j_gene: TRBJ1-1
abundance: NA
d_gene: TRBD1

CDR3aa: CASSRTSRGTEAFF
CDR3nt: TGTGCCAGCAGCCGCACGAGCCGGGGCACTGAAGCTTTCTTT
v_gene: TRBV27
j_gene: TRBJ1-1
abundance: NA
d_gene: NA

CDR3aa: CASSDLGRAESGTGELFF
CDR3nt: TGCGCCAGCAGTGATCTCGGGAGGGCAGAGTCGGGGACCGGGGAGCTGTTTTTT
v_gene: TRBV10-1
j_gene: TRBJ2-2
abundance: NA
d_gene: TRBD2

CDR3aa: CASSLGARWNEQFF
CDR3nt: TGTGCCAGCAGCTTAGGGGCCAGATGGAATGAGCAGTTCTTC
v_gene: TRBV7-9
j_gene: TRBJ2-1
abundance: NA
d_gene: NA

CDR3aa: CALTGQAYGETQYF
CDR3nt: TGTGCTTTGACAGGCCAAGCTTATGGAGAGACCCAGTACTTC
v_gene: TRBV30
j_gene: TRBJ2-5
abundance: NA
d_gene: NA

CDR3aa: CASSKASDESGEQFF
CDR3nt: TGTGCCAGTAGTAAAGCTTCCGATGAGTCGGGTGAGCAGTTCTTC
v_gene: TRBV19
j_gene: TRBJ2-1
abundance: NA
d_gene: NA

CDR3aa: CASSLAWRGGTGELFF
CDR3nt: TGTGCCAGCAGCTTAGCGTGGCGGGGAGGGACCGGGGAGCTGTTTTTT
v_gene: TRBV7-6
j_gene: TRBJ2-2
abundance: NA
d_gene: TRBD2

CDR3aa: CASSLNRAIYEQYF
CDR3nt: TGTGCCAGCAGCTTAAACAGGGCCATATACGAGCAGTACTTC
v_gene: TRBV7-8
j_gene: TRBJ2-7
abundance: NA
d_gene: NA

CDR3aa: CASSARDSEGYEQYF
CDR3nt: TGCGCCAGCAGCGCTCGGGACAGCGAAGGGTACGAGCAGTACTTC
v_gene: TRBV4-1
j_gene: TRBJ2-7
abundance: NA
d_gene: TRBD1

CDR3aa: CATSRDFRVNEQFF
CDR3nt: TGTGCCACCAGCAGAGATTTTAGGGTGAATGAGCAGTTCTTC
v_gene: TRBV15
j_gene: TRBJ2-1
abundance: NA
d_gene: NA

CDR3aa: CASSVGVSRDEQYF
CDR3nt: TGTGCCAGCAGCGTAGGGGTCTCGCGGGACGAGCAGTACTTC
v_gene: TRBV9
j_gene: TRBJ2-7
abundance: NA
d_gene: NA

CDR3aa: CATSRKGLPAYGYTF
CDR3nt: TGTGCCACCAGCCGGAAGGGACTCCCAGCCTATGGCTACACCTTC
v_gene: TRBV15
j_gene: TRBJ1-2
abundance: NA
d_gene: NA

CDR3aa: CASRQDGYEQYF
CDR3nt: TGTGCCAGCAGACAAGACGGCTACGAGCAGTACTTC
v_gene: TRBV2
j_gene: TRBJ2-7
abundance: NA
d_gene: NA

CDR3aa: CASRQEINQPQHF
CDR3nt: TGTGCCAGCAGACAGGAAATCAATCAGCCCCAGCATTTT
v_gene: TRBV2
j_gene: TRBJ1-5
abundance: NA
d_gene: NA

CDR3aa: CASSPGPGEKLFF
CDR3nt: TGTGCCAGCAGCCCCGGACCGGGGGAAAAACTGTTTTTT
v_gene: TRBV9
j_gene: TRBJ1-4
abundance: few
d_gene: NA

CDR3aa: CASRLNRGYEQYF
CDR3nt: TGTGCCAGCAGGCTTAACAGGGGCTACGAGCAGTACTTC
v_gene: TRBV6-5
j_gene: TRBJ2-7
abundance: NA
d_gene: TRBD1

CDR3aa: CASSAGTSGPMGYF
CDR3nt: TGTGCCAGCTCAGCCGGGACTAGCGGTCCCATGGGGTATTTT
v_gene: TRBV18
j_gene: TRBJ2-3
abundance: NA
d_gene: TRBD2

CDR3aa: CASSLSKGRIYYGYTF
CDR3nt: TGTGCCAGCAGCTTATCGAAGGGACGGATATACTATGGCTACACCTTC
v_gene: TRBV11-2
j_gene: TRBJ1-2
abundance: NA
d_gene: NA

CDR3aa: CASSEGSGTEGALKNIQYF
CDR3nt: TGTGCCAGCAGCGAGGGATCCGGGACAGAGGGTGCCCTCAAAAACATTCAGTACTTC
v_gene: TRBV9
j_gene: TRBJ2-4
abundance: once
d_gene: TRBD1

CDR3aa: CASSYATGVANTEAFF
CDR3nt: TGTGCCAGCAGCTACGCCACAGGGGTGGCGAACACTGAAGCTTTCTTT
v_gene: TRBV11-1
j_gene: TRBJ1-1
abundance: NA
d_gene: TRBD1

CDR3aa: CASSPSRTGQYF
CDR3nt: TGTGCCAGCAGCCCTTCTAGGACGGGGCAGTACTTC
v_gene: TRBV7-2
j_gene: TRBJ2-7
abundance: few
d_gene: NA

CDR3aa: CASSLIGVQSYEQYF
CDR3nt: TGTGCCAGCAGCTTGATAGGGGTCCAGTCCTACGAGCAGTACTTC
v_gene: TRBV5-4
j_gene: TRBJ2-7
abundance: NA
d_gene: NA

CDR3aa: CASSLRQALYGYTF
CDR3nt: TGTGCCAGCAGTTTGAGGCAGGCCCTCTATGGCTACACCTTC
v_gene: TRBV28
j_gene: TRBJ1-2
abundance: NA
d_gene: NA

CDR3aa: CASSLDLAGGPPYTGELFF
CDR3nt: TGTGCCAGCAGCTTGGATCTAGCGGGAGGGCCTCCTTACACCGGGGAGCTGTTTTTT
v_gene: TRBV11-3
j_gene: TRBJ2-2
abundance: once
d_gene: TRBD2

CDR3aa: CASNVDSRVNTEAFF
CDR3nt: TGCGCCAGCAACGTGGACAGTCGTGTAAACACTGAAGCTTTCTTT
v_gene: TRBV4-1
j_gene: TRBJ1-1
abundance: NA
d_gene: NA

CDR3aa: CASSQELSGRAYEQYF
CDR3nt: TGTGCCAGCAGCCAAGAATTGAGCGGGAGGGCCTACGAGCAGTACTTC
v_gene: TRBV4-2
j_gene: TRBJ2-7
abundance: NA
d_gene: TRBD2

CDR3aa: CASSLGRKNIQYF
CDR3nt: TGTGCCAGCAGTTTGGGCCGCAAAAACATTCAGTACTTC
v_gene: TRBV27
j_gene: TRBJ2-4
abundance: NA
d_gene: NA

CDR3aa: CAWSGTSGNYNEQFF
CDR3nt: TGTGCCTGGAGTGGGACTAGCGGGAACTACAATGAGCAGTTCTTC
v_gene: TRBV30
j_gene: TRBJ2-1
abundance: NA
d_gene: TRBD2

CDR3aa: CASSQRGEQPQHF
CDR3nt: TGCGCCAGCAGCCAACGGGGGGAGCAGCCCCAGCATTTT
v_gene: TRBV4-1
j_gene: TRBJ1-5
abundance: NA
d_gene: NA

CDR3aa: CASSGRTALGCFF
CDR3nt: TGTGCCAGCAGTGGTAGGACTGCTCTCGGTTGTTTCTTT
v_gene: TRBV27
j_gene: TRBJ1-1
abundance: few
d_gene: NA

CDR3aa: CAISGDWGTDTQYF
CDR3nt: TGTGCCATCAGCGGAGACTGGGGCACAGATACGCAGTATTTT
v_gene: TRBV10-3
j_gene: TRBJ2-3
abundance: NA
d_gene: NA

CDR3aa: CASSYTQGRGEETQYF
CDR3nt: TGTGCCAGCAGTTACACGCAGGGAAGGGGAGAAGAGACCCAGTACTTC
v_gene: TRBV6-6
j_gene: TRBJ2-5
abundance: NA
d_gene: NA

CDR3aa: CATSSRSGSGEQYF
CDR3nt: TGTGCCACCAGCTCTCGTAGCGGGAGTGGCGAGCAGTACTTC
v_gene: TRBV15
j_gene: TRBJ2-7
abundance: NA
d_gene: TRBD2

CDR3aa: CASSVTQGMGNTIYF
CDR3nt: TGTGCCAGCAGCGTGACACAGGGAATGGGAAACACCATATATTTT
v_gene: TRBV9
j_gene: TRBJ1-3
abundance: once
d_gene: NA

CDR3aa: CASSQRQGAYEQYF
CDR3nt: TGTGCCAGCAGCCAGCGACAGGGTGCCTACGAGCAGTACTTC
v_gene: TRBV4-2
j_gene: TRBJ2-7
abundance: NA
d_gene: TRBD1

CDR3aa: CASSFDRSYGYTF
CDR3nt: TGCGCCAGCAGTTTCGACAGGAGCTATGGCTACACCTTC
v_gene: TRBV10-1
j_gene: TRBJ1-2
abundance: few
d_gene: NA

CDR3aa: CASSPPGLAGGPGSTRETQYF
CDR3nt: TGTGCCAGCTCACCACCGGGACTAGCGGGAGGGCCCGGTTCAACTAGAGAGACCCAGTACTTC
v_gene: TRBV18
j_gene: TRBJ2-5
abundance: NA
d_gene: TRBD2

CDR3aa: CASGIYEQYF
CDR3nt: TGTGCCAGCGGAATCTACGAGCAGTACTTC
v_gene: TRBV2
j_gene: TRBJ2-7
abundance: once
d_gene: NA

CDR3aa: CASSSLRQPQHF
CDR3nt: TGTGCCAGTAGTAGCCTTAGACAGCCCCAGCATTTT
v_gene: TRBV19
j_gene: TRBJ1-5
abundance: NA
d_gene: NA